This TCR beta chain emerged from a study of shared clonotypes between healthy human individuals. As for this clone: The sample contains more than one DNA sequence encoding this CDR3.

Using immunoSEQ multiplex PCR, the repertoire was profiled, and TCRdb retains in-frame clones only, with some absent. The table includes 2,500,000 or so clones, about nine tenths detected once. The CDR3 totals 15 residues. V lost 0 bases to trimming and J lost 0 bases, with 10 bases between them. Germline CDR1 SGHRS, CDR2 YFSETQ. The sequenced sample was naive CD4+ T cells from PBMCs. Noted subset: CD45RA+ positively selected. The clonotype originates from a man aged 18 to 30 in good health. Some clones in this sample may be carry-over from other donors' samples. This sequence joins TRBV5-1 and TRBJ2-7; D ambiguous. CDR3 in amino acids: CASSLAAGSSYEQYF. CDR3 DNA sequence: TGCGCCAGCAGCTTGGCGGCAGGTAGCTCCTACGAGCAGTACTTC. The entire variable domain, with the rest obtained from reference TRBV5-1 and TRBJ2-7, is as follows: KAGVTQTPRYLIKTRGQQVTLSCSPISGHRSVSWYQQTPGQGLQFLFEYFSETQRNKGNFPGRFSGRQFSNSRSEMNVSTLELGDSALYLCASSLAAGSSYEQYFGPGTRLTVT.